The 18 T cell receptor beta chains below all came from one sample that was sequenced in a study of blood T cell repertoires in COVID-19 (dated by TCRdb to the early 2020s). The protocol used for the library was the immunoSEQ multiplex PCR assay. The table was pulled from immuneACCESS by TCRdb, which kept in-frame rearrangements only. Such tables lose some clones; where checked, under half of the loss comes from unresolved V genes, and the rest has no known cause. In all, the sample holds about 140,000 clones, and around nine tenths of those were seen once. The ten largest clones add up to roughly 5.4% of the sample. Sequences were obtained from peripheral blood. The receptor source for this set is a human donor in a cohort sampled during active COVID-19.

This chain joins TRBV7-9 and TRBJ2-3; the D is unclear. The CDR3 runs to 13 residues. Trimming pared 7 bases from V and 6 bases from J, leaving 14 bases between. The germline V gene encodes CDR1 SEHNR and CDR2 FQNEAQ (reference sequence). The CDR3 DNA reads TGTGCCAGCACCCTGTATGAGGCGGATACGCAGTATTTT. This gives the protein CASTLYEADTQYF.

The gene calls are TRBV9 and TRBJ2-7, with D possibly matching TRBD2 (7 bases). CDR3 size: 17 residues. Trimming cost V 0 bases and J 2 bases, with 18 bases left between them. Germline values: CDR1 SGDLS, CDR2 YYNGEE. This CDR3 is CASSVGGAGATPYEQYF. The CDR3 DNA sequence: TGTGCCAGCAGCGTAGGAGGTGCGGGGGCAACCCCCTACGAGCAGTACTTC.

This chain links TRBV6-8 with TRBJ2-7, with 12 bases identical to TRBD1. Germline CDR1 MNHGY, CDR2 SAAAGT. The CDR3 is 19 amino acids. V was pared by 6 bases and J by 0 bases, with 15 bases of the junction left unmatched. The CDR3 nucleotides are TGTGCCAGCAGCGAAGTACCGGGACAGGGGGCATCAAGCTCCTACGAGCAGTACTTC. It encodes CASSEVPGQGASSSYEQYF.

V is TRBV6-2 or TRBV6-3 and J is TRBJ2-1; 10 bases map to TRBD2. CDR3 size: 15 residues. The germline gives CDR1 MNHEY, CDR2 SVGEGT. Trimming took 5 bases from V and 4 from J; bases not matched to a gene: 5. CDR3 sequence: CASSKRTSGYNEQFF. CDR3 bases: TGTGCCAGCAGTAAACGGACTAGCGGATACAATGAGCAGTTCTTC.

This chain uses TRBV6-5 with TRBJ2-3, with D perhaps TRBD1 (6 bases). In germline, CDR1 is MNHEY, CDR2 SVGAGI. V was trimmed by 0 bases and J by 4 bases, leaving 11 bases between them. CDR3 length: 15 amino acids. CDR3 nucleotide sequence: TGTGCCAGCAGTTACTCAGGGGCAGGGGCAGATACGCAGTATTTT. This gives the protein CASSYSGAGADTQYF.

The chain has TRBV4-2 and TRBJ2-7; 7 positions agree with TRBD2. The CDR3 consists of 16 residues. Germline V gene lookup returns CDR1 LGHNA and CDR2 YNFKEQ. With V trimmed by 2 bases and J by 0 bases, 7 bases remained unmatched. The CDR3 nucleotides are TGTGCCAGCAGCCAACCGGGGGGAGGTAACTCCTACGAGCAGTACTTC. Protein sequence: CASSQPGGGNSYEQYF.

The CDR3 nucleotides are TGTGCCATCAGGGGAGGGCAGGGGGCAAATCAGCCCCAGCATTTT. This gives the protein CAIRGGQGANQPQHF. This chain connects TRBV10-3 to TRBJ1-5, with 8 bases aligning to TRBD1. The CDR3 runs 15 residues. Germline-derived CDR1 and CDR2 are ENHRY and SYGVKD. Trimming removed 6 bases from V and 4 bases from J; junction bases left unmatched: 8.

The V gene is TRBV28, the J gene TRBJ2-3; the match to TRBD2 covers 9 bases. With 7 bases clipped from V and 5 bases from J, the junction kept 7 bases outside the gene matches. CDR3 size: 14 residues. Germline values: CDR1 MDHEN, CDR2 SYDVKM. The CDR3 sequence is CASNPLAGEDTQYF. For the CDR3, the DNA is TGTGCCAGCAACCCTTTAGCGGGAGAAGATACGCAGTATTTT.

As DNA, the CDR3 is TGTGCCAGCAGCTCAGGGGGCGCGGGAGAGACCCAGTACTTC. Translating gives CASSSGGAGETQYF. V gene TRBV7-3 combines with J gene TRBJ2-5; 8 bases align to TRBD1. CDR3 length equals 14 residues. V trimming: 4 bases; J trimming: 4 bases; junction bases outside the gene matches: 5. Germline V gene lookup returns CDR1 SGHTA and CDR2 FQGTGA.

The V call is TRBV5-5, the J call TRBJ2-7; the D gene is possibly TRBD2 (5 bases). V was cut by 5 bases and J by 3 bases, with 15 bases left in between. The CDR3 runs to 14 residues. Germline CDR1 and CDR2: SGHKS and YYEKEE (reference sequence). This chain's CDR3 is CASSWWAGNYEQYF. Written as DNA, the CDR3 is TGTGCCAGCAGTTGGTGGGCCGGGAACTACGAGCAGTACTTC. Combining the CDR3 with reference TRBV5-5 and TRBJ2-7 gives the whole variable domain DAGVTQSPTHLIKTRGQQVTLRCSPISGHKSVSWYQQVLGQGPQFIFQYYEKEERGRGNFPDRFSARQFPNYSSELNVNALLLGDSALYLCASSWWAGNYEQYFGPGTRLTVT.

This chain connects TRBV2 to TRBJ1-1, with D unclear. V was cut by 5 bases and J by 0 bases, with 13 bases left in between. Germline V gives CDR1 SNHLY, CDR2 FYNNEI. The CDR3 sequence is 15 residues long. CDR3 loop: CASSIEEIMNTEAFF. The CDR3, as DNA: TGTGCCAGCAGTATTGAGGAAATCATGAACACTGAAGCTTTCTTT.

The chain recombines TRBV27 with TRBJ1-3; 7 nucleotides line up with TRBD1. From germline, CDR1 is MNHEY and CDR2 SMNVEV (reference sequence). This CDR3 comprises 18 residues. V was clipped by 6 bases and J by 4 bases; unmatched bases: 18. The CDR3 sequence is CASSPRQGPPSFGNTIYF. DNA for the CDR3: TGTGCCAGCAGCCCCCGACAGGGACCGCCTTCCTTCGGAAACACCATATATTTT.

A note on this clone: A junction end diverges from the germline sequence, so it may reflect a read error. The rearrangement joins TRBV25-1 to TRBJ2-1; D possibly corresponds to TRBD2 (5 bases). CDR1 MGHDK and CDR2 SYGVNS come from the germline V gene. The CDR3 totals 15 residues. The CDR3 sequence: CASSMGSGGYSEQFF. Here the CDR3 DNA reads TGTGCCAGCAGTATGGGGTCAGGAGGCTACAGTGAGCAGTTCTTC. Looking up the rest from reference TRBV25-1 and TRBJ2-1 gives the full variable domain: EADIYQTPRYLVIGTGKKITLECSQTMGHDKMYWYQQDPGMELHLIHYSYGVNSTEKGDLSSESTVSRIRTEHFPLTLESARPSHTSQYLCASSMGSGGYSEQFFGPGTRLTVL.

The chain couples TRBV11-2 to TRBJ2-5; 10 nucleotides match TRBD2. V shed 5 bases and J 4 bases; nucleotides not matched to a gene: 7. CDR1 SGHAT and CDR2 FQNNGV come from the germline V gene. The CDR3 length is 15 residues. The CDR3 sequence is CASSPRLAGVETQYF. CDR3 in DNA: TGTGCCAGCAGCCCTCGGCTAGCGGGGGTAGAGACCCAGTACTTC.

The gene calls are TRBV6-6 and TRBJ2-2; 10 bases line up with TRBD1. V shed 6 bases, J shed 5 bases, and the junction held 9 bases outside the gene matches. CDR1 and CDR2 (germline): MNHNY, SVGAGI (reference sequence). This CDR3 comprises 16 residues. The CDR3 is CASSTPRTGGTGELFF. The CDR3 DNA sequence: TGTGCCAGCAGCACCCCCCGGACAGGGGGTACCGGGGAGCTGTTTTTT.

The genes are TRBV7-6 and TRBJ2-7; 11 bases fit TRBD2. CDR3 size: 16 residues. Germline CDR1 reads SGHVS; CDR2 reads FNYEAQ. The ends lost 3 bases at V and 0 bases at J; junction bases unmatched: 4. CDR3 amino acids: CASSLSSGRNSYEQYF. In DNA form, the CDR3 reads TGTGCCAGCAGCTTGTCTAGCGGGAGGAACTCCTACGAGCAGTACTTC.

Here the CDR3 reads CASSTLAGGNADTQYF. In nucleotides, the CDR3 is TGCGCCAGCAGCACCTTAGCGGGAGGGAATGCAGATACGCAGTATTTT. The J gene is TRBJ2-3, the V gene TRBV5-1, with 11 bases aligning to TRBD2. CDR1 and CDR2 (germline): SGHRS, YFSETQ. After removal of 4 bases from V and 4 bases from J, the junction contained 8 bases not matched to a gene. The CDR3 contains 16 residues.

This clone appeared a few times. J is TRBJ2-7 and V is TRBV2, with 14 bases matching TRBD2. V was clipped by 10 bases and J by 2 bases; unmatched bases: 16. The CDR3 is made up of 18 amino acids. Germline CDR1 is SNHLY and CDR2 is FYNNEI. The chain's CDR3 is CATSTGTSGGQYPYEQYF. The CDR3 bases are TGTGCCACCTCGACCGGGACTAGCGGGGGCCAATACCCCTACGAGCAGTACTTC.